A few counts support the clone carrying this T cell receptor (beta chain). Its antigen is as yet unknown. The PCR made use of 60 Vbeta and 13 Jbeta primers. Here immunoSEQ multiplex PCR was the method, and the copy in TCRdb shows in-frame clones only, minus some. The table has approximately 69,000 clones, 60% to 80% seen once. The CDR3 loop spans 15 amino acids. From germline, CDR1 is GTSNPN and CDR2 SVGIG (reference sequence). J lost 7 bases, V lost 0 bases, and 7 bases had no gene match. The data belong to a study of cytomegalovirus exposure and HLA in healthy donors. Study-wide points: In a later analysis, TCR beta V- and J-gene trimming showed a link to a missense DCLRE1C variant. Most of the CMV-associated TCR beta chains (in a later analysis) appeared to be HLA-restricted. When presence/absence was analysed, sequencing depth was taken to be roughly uniform across donors. Excluded: some indistinguishable V segments such as TRBV6-2 and TRBV6-3.

This clonotype was sampled from a woman aged 25 to 45 in good health and CMV-seropositive. The sequenced material came from PBMCs. The V call is TRBV30, the J call TRBJ2-1, with 9 bases matching TRBD2. The CDR3 protein is CAWSVRGRGRNEQFF. DNA of the CDR3: TGTGCCTGGAGTGTACGCGGGAGGGGAAGAAATGAGCAGTTCTTC.